These T cell receptor beta chains were read from a single sample in a study of cytomegalovirus exposure and HLA in healthy donors. Libraries were prepared by immunoSEQ multiplex PCR; TCRdb keeps only in-frame clonotypes and omits some of them. The sample has around 130,000 clones; roughly 9% are singletons. The sample comprised PBMCs. Every receptor here comes from a woman in her forties in good health and CMV-seropositive. CDR3s include the opening cysteine and the closing phenylalanine or tryptophan. A D gene is named only where the DNA matches it firmly. Rows give clone size only sometimes, using once, few, many, or a class for an expanded clone.

abundance	j_gene	v_gene	d_gene	CDR3nt	CDR3aa
few	TRBJ2-7	TRBV6-1	NA	TGTGCCAGCGACCGGGACACGCGCCTCCACGAGCAGTACTTC	CASDRDTRLHEQYF
NA	TRBJ2-1	TRBV27	NA	TGTGCCAGCAGGCTCCGGGACATAGCACGGGATGAGCAGTTCTTC	CASRLRDIARDEQFF
few	TRBJ2-2	TRBV5-4	TRBD1	TGTGCCAGCAGCTTGGGGACAGGGATGGCCACCGGGGAGCTGTTTTTT	CASSLGTGMATGELFF
few	TRBJ1-2	TRBV4-2	NA	TGTGCCAGCAGCCAAGAAGGGGACTACGGCTACACCTTC	CASSQEGDYGYTF
NA	TRBJ1-4	TRBV5-1	TRBD1	TGCGCCAGCAGCTCCATGACAGGGGGAGGTGGTGAAAAACTGTTTTTT	CASSSMTGGGGEKLFF
NA	TRBJ1-3	TRBV10-1	NA	TGCGCCTCTCAAGAGGACTCTGGAAACACCATATATTTT	CASQEDSGNTIYF
NA	TRBJ1-1	TRBV4-1	NA	TGCGCCAGCAGCCAGAGCTACACTGAAGCTTTCTTT	CASSQSYTEAFF
NA	TRBJ2-5	TRBV29-1	TRBD1	TGCAGCGGGGACAGGGCCCAGGGTGAGACCCAGTACTTC	CSGDRAQGETQYF
NA	TRBJ1-4	TRBV7-9	TRBD1	TGTGCCAGCAGCTACAGGGGCACTAATGAAAAACTGTTTTTT	CASSYRGTNEKLFF
NA	TRBJ2-5	TRBV6-5	TRBD1	TGTGCCAGCAGGGGGACAGTCCAAGAGACCCAGTACTTC	CASRGTVQETQYF